The 31 T cell receptor beta chains below were found in one sample sequenced in a study of cytomegalovirus exposure and HLA in healthy donors. PCR employed 60 Vbeta and 13 Jbeta primers. TCRdb's copy holds only in-frame clones and misses some; the assay was immunoSEQ multiplex PCR. The data contain roughly 120,000 clones, around 80% of them singletons. Sequencing used PBMCs. Source of these receptors: a man in his thirties or forties in good health and CMV-seropositive.

This clone has a single count. V is TRBV28 and J is TRBJ2-5; the D gene is possibly TRBD2 (5 bases). The better agreement between TRBJ2-7 and the DNA end casts doubt on the J call. Germline V CDR1 and CDR2: MDHEN, SYDVKM. CDR3 length: 17 amino acids. The CDR3 protein is CASSLPLLHGISYEQYF. CDR3 DNA: TGTGCCAGCAGTTTGCCCCTTCTCCACGGGATTTCCTACGAGCAGTACTTC.

This clone has a handful of counts. The chain joins TRBV9 to TRBJ2-5; 7 nucleotides match TRBD1. This CDR3 is 15 amino acids long. Trimming cost V 2 bases and J 1 base; bases outside gene matches: 5. The germline CDR1 and CDR2 sequences are SGDLS and YYNGEE. The CDR3 spells CASSVGDRFQETQYF. CDR3 sequence (DNA): TGTGCCAGCAGCGTTGGGGACAGATTCCAAGAGACCCAGTACTTC.

This sequence joins TRBV7-2 and TRBJ2-1; D not certain. Germline-derived CDR1 and CDR2 are SGHTA and FQGNSA. Trimming shortened V by 5 bases and J by 0 bases, and 8 bases separated the two germline ends. CDR3 size: 14 residues. DNA for the CDR3: TGTGCCAGCAGCCGAGTGAGCTCCTACAATGAGCAGTTCTTC. As protein: CASSRVSSYNEQFF. The entire variable domain, with the rest obtained from reference TRBV7-2 and TRBJ2-1, is as follows: GAGVSQSPSNKVTEKGKDVELRCDPISGHTALYWYRQSLGQGLEFLIYFQGNSAPDKSGLPSDRFSAERTGGSVSTLTIQRTQQEDSAVYLCASSRVSSYNEQFFGPGTRLTVL.

This chain joins TRBV21-1 and TRBJ2-1; the table calls TRBD1, which could not be checked here. TRBV21-1 is recorded as a pseudogene. This CDR3 is 15 amino acids long. For the CDR3, the DNA is TGTGCCAGCAGAGGGGGACCTTCTTTTCCCAATGAGCAGTTCTTC. The encoded protein is CASRGGPSFPNEQFF.

The chain links TRBV19 to TRBJ1-1; D is unclear. This CDR3 contains 17 residues. V lost 0 bases and J lost 3, with 17 bases in between. The germline gives CDR1 LNHDA, CDR2 SQIVND (reference sequence). The CDR3 DNA reads TGTGCCAGTAGTATAGACTTTGGTGGGCAGCTGGACACTGAAGCTTTCTTT. Residues: CASSIDFGGQLDTEAFF.

This clone was seen once. The chain recombines TRBV5-6 with TRBJ2-1; D possibly corresponds to TRBD2 (5 bases). Germline CDR1 is SGHDT and CDR2 is YYEEEE. There are 14 residues in the CDR3. Trimming took 1 base from V and 4 from J, leaving 9 bases between them. CDR3 sequence: CASSLPRGYNEQFF. The CDR3 DNA reads as TGTGCCAGCAGCTTGCCCCGGGGATACAATGAGCAGTTCTTC. Full variable domain (missing parts from reference TRBV5-6 and TRBJ2-1): DAGVTQSPTHLIKTRGQQVTLRCSPKSGHDTVSWYQQALGQGPQFIFQYYEEEERQRGNFPDRFSGHQFPNYSSELNVNALLLGDSALYLCASSLPRGYNEQFFGPGTRLTVL.

This clone occurred a few times. The chain has TRBV5-6 and TRBJ1-1; D is possibly TRBD1 (6 bases). The CDR3 has 12 amino acids. Germline CDR1 is SGHDT and CDR2 is YYEEEE. CDR3 sequence reads: CASRGRATEAFF. CDR3 in DNA: TGTGCTTCCAGGGGCAGGGCCACTGAAGCTTTCTTT.

V usage is TRBV19 and J usage is TRBJ2-3, with D possibly being TRBD2 (5 bases). V shed 6 bases and J shed 0 bases, with 10 bases lying between them. This CDR3 region has 14 residues. CDR1 is LNHDA, CDR2 SQIVND, per germline (reference sequence). The CDR3 nucleotides read TGTGCCAGTAGGGAGGACCCGAGCACAGATACGCAGTATTTT. It codes for CASREDPSTDTQYF.

This chain links TRBV4-1 with TRBJ2-3; 7 bases fit TRBD1. Germline lookup yields CDR1 MGHRA and CDR2 YSYEKL. This CDR3 contains 14 residues. Losses at the gene ends were 8 bases for V and 0 bases for J; bases not matched to a gene: 5. For the CDR3, the DNA is TGCGCCAGCCAAAGACAGGGTAGCACAGATACGCAGTATTTT. It codes for CASQRQGSTDTQYF.

The chain combines TRBV18 with TRBJ2-3, with D possibly being TRBD2 (5 bases). The V end was cut by 2 bases, the J end by 0 bases, with 12 bases between. The CDR3 consists of 16 residues. The germline V gene encodes CDR1 KGHSH and CDR2 LQKENI. CDR3 bases: TGTGCCAGCTCACCAGGGAGCGCTGGTAGCACAGATACGCAGTATTTT. This sequence encodes CASSPGSAGSTDTQYF.

The chain employs TRBV19 and TRBJ2-7, with D possibly TRBD1 on 6 matching bases. Germline CDR1 LNHDA, CDR2 SQIVND (reference sequence). The germline V and J ends were trimmed by 2 bases and 2 bases, with 13 bases remaining between them. The CDR3 is made up of 15 amino acids. The CDR3 is CASSIPGRGPYEQYF. In DNA form, the CDR3 reads TGTGCCAGTAGTATACCGGGCAGGGGCCCCTACGAGCAGTACTTC.

V and J are TRBV5-4 and TRBJ2-6, with 9 bases lining up with TRBD1. Per germline, CDR1 SGHNT and CDR2 YYREEE (reference sequence). V gave up 1 base and J gave up 2 bases; unmatched junction bases: 10. This CDR3 has 19 amino acids. CDR3 sequence (DNA): TGTGCCAGCAGCTTGCCGTCCGGGACAGGGTTAACTGGGGCCAACGTCCTGACTTTC. Its translation is CASSLPSGTGLTGANVLTF. Using reference TRBV5-4 and TRBJ2-6 for the parts outside the CDR3, the full variable domain is ETGVTQSPTHLIKTRGQQVTLRCSSQSGHNTVSWYQQALGQGPQFIFQYYREEENGRGNFPPRFSGLQFPNYSSELNVNALELDDSALYLCASSLPSGTGLTGANVLTFGAGSRLTVL.

In regard to this clone: Other nucleotide sequences from this sample produce the same CDR3. The chain joins TRBV4-3 to TRBJ2-1; 9 bases match TRBD2. The CDR3 contains 14 residues. Germline values: CDR1 LGHNA, CDR2 YSLEER. Trimming at V came to 3 bases and at J to 5 bases, leaving 2 bases not matched to a gene. CDR3 in DNA: TGCGCCAGCAGCCAGCGGGAGGGAGACAATGAGCAGTTCTTC. This codes for CASSQREGDNEQFF.

This chain links TRBV5-4 with TRBJ2-5; the D gene is possibly TRBD2 (6 bases). Per germline, CDR1 SGHNT and CDR2 YYREEE (reference sequence). V was shortened by 4 bases and J by 4 bases, with 8 bases between the two germline ends. This CDR3 is built from 12 residues. CDR3 sequence: CASSRGGETQYF. The CDR3 nucleotides read TGTGCCAGCAGCCGGGGAGGAGAGACCCAGTACTTC.

The J gene is TRBJ2-2, the V gene TRBV6-5; D possibly corresponds to TRBD2 (6 bases). V was trimmed by 5 bases and J by 7 bases, leaving 14 bases between them. There are 14 residues in the CDR3. Germline lookup yields CDR1 MNHEY and CDR2 SVGAGI. CDR3 protein: CASSEGGWIGELFF. CDR3 in DNA: TGTGCCAGCAGTGAGGGAGGATGGATCGGGGAGCTGTTTTTT.

This sequence joins TRBV7-8 and TRBJ1-1; the D is unclear. Trimming shortened V by 2 bases and J by 1 base, and 11 bases separated the two germline ends. The CDR3 spans 15 residues. Germline V gene lookup returns CDR1 SGHVS and CDR2 FQNEAQ. The CDR3 here is CASSLSPGRNTEAFF. CDR3 in DNA: TGTGCCAGCAGCTTATCCCCAGGCAGGAACACTGAAGCTTTCTTT.

The chain joins TRBV7-9 to TRBJ2-5; the D gene is possibly TRBD2 (7 bases). V gave up 8 bases and J gave up 3 bases, with 13 bases separating them. The CDR3 runs 13 residues. Germline CDR1 is SEHNR and CDR2 is FQNEAQ (reference sequence). CDR3 DNA sequence: TGTGCCAGCTCGGGGGGCGGTAAAGAGACCCAGTACTTC. Its protein product is CASSGGGKETQYF.

This sequence joins TRBV9 and TRBJ1-2, with 11 bases that match TRBD1. Germline assignment: CDR1 SGDLS and CDR2 YYNGEE. The CDR3 is 15 residues long. The ends lost 2 bases at V and 5 bases at J; junction bases unmatched: 5. The DNA of the CDR3 is TGTGCCAGCAGCGTCGGACAGGGGGCTGGGTATGGCTACACCTTC. Translating gives CASSVGQGAGYGYTF.

The chain uses TRBV27 and TRBJ2-1, with TRBD2 identical over 8 bases. There are 14 residues in the CDR3. Per the germline V gene, CDR1 is MNHEY and CDR2 is SMNVEV (reference sequence). V dropped 5 bases and J dropped 5; count of bases not matched to a gene: 5. CDR3 region: CASSPRGDHNEQFF. The CDR3 DNA sequence: TGTGCCAGCAGTCCGCGGGGGGACCACAATGAGCAGTTCTTC.

With respect to this clone: The junction departs from the called germline gene at one end, perhaps through a read error. The identical CDR3 is also encoded by other nucleotide sequences in the sample. This chain connects TRBV11-3 to TRBJ1-6, with 8 positions matching TRBD1. This CDR3 region has 15 residues. Germline V gene data show CDR1 as SGHNT and CDR2 as YENEEA. The CDR3 DNA follows: TGCGCCAGCAGCTGGTCAGGGGGCAATAATTCACCCCTCCACTTT. It yields the protein CASSWSGGNNSPLHF.

The V and J genes are TRBV5-1 and TRBJ2-7, with TRBD2 matching over 11 bases. From germline, CDR1 is SGHRS and CDR2 YFSETQ. The CDR3 runs to 17 residues. V shed 1 base, J shed 4 bases, and the junction held 10 bases outside the gene matches. CDR3 loop: CASSLIPSGGTPYEQYF. The CDR3 nucleotides read TGCGCCAGCAGCTTGATCCCTAGCGGGGGGACCCCTTACGAGCAGTACTTC.

The V and J genes are TRBV9 and TRBJ2-5; D perhaps matches TRBD2 (6 bases). Germline V gene data show CDR1 as SGDLS and CDR2 as YYNGEE. V lost 3 bases to trimming and J lost 4 bases, with 10 bases between them. This CDR3 has 13 residues. CDR3 sequence: CASSGGMRETQYF. As DNA, the CDR3 is TGTGCCAGCAGCGGCGGGATGAGAGAGACCCAGTACTTC.

For this clone: The same CDR3 also results from other DNA sequences found in this sample. V and J are TRBV5-1 and TRBJ2-7; 9 bases map to TRBD2. Losses at the gene ends were 0 bases for V and 0 bases for J; bases not matched to a gene: 1. Germline values: CDR1 SGHRS, CDR2 YFSETQ. The CDR3 spans 15 residues. As DNA, the CDR3 is TGCGCCAGCAGCTTGGTACTAGCGGGCTCCTACGAGCAGTACTTC. This encodes CASSLVLAGSYEQYF.

This chain links TRBV7-9 with TRBJ2-7; TRBD2 aligns across 9 bases. The CDR3 loop spans 13 amino acids. The germline CDR1 and CDR2 sequences are SEHNR and FQNEAQ (reference sequence). Trimming at V came to 4 bases and at J to 4 bases, leaving 2 bases not matched to a gene. The CDR3 reads CASSSTSGYEQYF. CDR3 in DNA: TGTGCCAGCAGCTCTACTAGCGGGTACGAGCAGTACTTC. The whole variable domain, filled in from reference TRBV7-9 and TRBJ2-7, reads DTGVSQNPRHKITKRGQNVTFRCDPISEHNRLYWYRQTLGQGPEFLTYFQNEAQLEKSRLLSDRFSAERPKGSFSTLEIQRTEQGDSAMYLCASSSTSGYEQYFGPGTRLTVT.

Here the CDR3 DNA reads TGTGCCAGCAGCTTAGACAGGGTGAACACTGAAGCTTTCTTT. Its protein product is CASSLDRVNTEAFF. The genes are TRBV7-9 and TRBJ1-1, with D possibly TRBD1 on 6 matching bases. The V end lost 1 base, the J end lost 0 bases, and 6 bases lay between the germline ends. The CDR3 has 14 amino acids. Germline loops: CDR1 SEHNR, CDR2 FQNEAQ (reference sequence).

For this clone: Distinct nucleotide sequences in the sample also encode this CDR3. V usage is TRBV9 and J usage is TRBJ2-7, with D hard to call. The germline V gene has CDR1 SGDLS and CDR2 YYNGEE. The V gene lost 0 bases and the J gene lost 0 bases, with 7 bases spanning the gap. The CDR3 is 14 amino acids. The CDR3 region is CASSVGGSSYEQYF. In DNA, the CDR3 is TGTGCCAGCAGCGTAGGCGGAAGCTCCTACGAGCAGTACTTC.

The V call is TRBV2, the J call TRBJ2-1; TRBD2 agrees at 11 bases. In germline, CDR1 is SNHLY, CDR2 FYNNEI. This CDR3 is built from 15 residues. V was clipped by 3 bases and J by 9 bases; unmatched bases: 7. The CDR3 DNA reads TGTGCCAGCAGTGATAGCGGGGGGGCGTTGTCTGAGCAGTTCTTC. Encoded protein: CASSDSGGALSEQFF.

The chain couples TRBV29-1 to TRBJ2-7; tentative D call: TRBD1 (6 bases). Trimming stripped 5 bases from V and 2 bases from J, with 10 bases between. Germline assignment: CDR1 SQVTM and CDR2 ANQGSEA. CDR3 size: 12 residues. The CDR3 here is CSVSRTAYEQYF. The CDR3 bases are TGCAGCGTTTCCAGGACAGCCTACGAGCAGTACTTC.

The J gene is TRBJ2-1, the V gene TRBV5-8; the match to TRBD1 covers 9 bases. The germline CDR1 and CDR2 sequences are SGHTS and YDEGEE. With V trimmed by 3 bases and J by 2 bases, 3 bases remained unmatched. The CDR3 totals 15 residues. The CDR3 protein is CASSWRTGAYNEQFF. The CDR3 DNA reads as TGTGCCAGCAGCTGGCGGACAGGGGCCTACAATGAGCAGTTCTTC. The variable domain in full, completed from reference TRBV5-8 and TRBJ2-1, reads EAGVTQSPTHLIKTRGQQATLRCSPISGHTSVYWYQQALGLGLQFLLWYDEGEERNRGNFPPRFSGRQFPNYSSELNVNALELEDSALYLCASSWRTGAYNEQFFGPGTRLTVL.

This clone was counted a few times. V usage is TRBV7-6 and J usage is TRBJ2-1; D unclear. The CDR3 is made up of 15 amino acids. Per the germline V gene, CDR1 is SGHVS and CDR2 is FNYEAQ. Trimming removed 3 bases from V and 0 bases from J, with 9 bases in between. The CDR3 DNA sequence: TGTGCCAGCAGCTTGGGCGCGATCTCCTACAATGAGCAGTTCTTC. This sequence encodes CASSLGAISYNEQFF.

The chain recombines TRBV9 with TRBJ2-3; D not resolved. The CDR3 has 14 amino acids. Between the trimmed V and J ends, which lost 2 bases and 4 bases, there was a span of 11 bases. Germline values: CDR1 SGDLS, CDR2 YYNGEE. The CDR3 DNA is TGTGCCAGCAGCGTTGACTCCGCAGCAGATACGCAGTATTTT. Its protein product is CASSVDSAADTQYF.